Below are 28 T cell receptor beta chains sequenced from a single sample in a study of shared clonotypes between healthy human individuals. Clones were read by immunoSEQ multiplex PCR, and TCRdb kept only the in-frame ones, dropping some. The table records about 2.4 million clones, more than 90% of them present only once. The sample taken for sequencing was naive CD4+ T cells sorted from blood. Subset of the sample: CD45RA+ positively selected. These receptors were collected from a man aged 18 to 35 in good health.

This sequence joins TRBV29-1 and TRBJ2-3; D not resolved. The CDR3 sequence is 11 residues long. Trimming took off 6 bases at V and 6 bases at J, with 10 bases between the two ends. Germline loops: CDR1 SQVTM, CDR2 ANQGSEA. CDR3 in DNA: TGCAGCGTGGGCCACTTGGATACGCAGTATTTT. It is translated as CSVGHLDTQYF.

The genes are TRBV27 and TRBJ2-1; tentatively, D is TRBD2 (6 bases). The CDR3 totals 13 residues. The germline gives CDR1 MNHEY, CDR2 SMNVEV (reference sequence). The germline V and J ends were trimmed by 5 bases and 7 bases, with 12 bases remaining between them. For the CDR3, the DNA is TGTGCCAGCAGTCGGGGGATGCTAAATGAGCAGTTCTTC. It specifies CASSRGMLNEQFF.

The rearrangement links TRBV19 to TRBJ2-6, with TRBD2 as a possible D gene (6 bases). Germline V CDR1 and CDR2: LNHDA, SQIVND (reference sequence). With 5 bases removed from V and 0 bases from J, the gap between germline ends came to 23 bases. This CDR3 region has 20 residues. As DNA, the CDR3 is TGTGCCAGTAGTGGAGGGCTTCAGAAATGGTCTAGCTCTGGGGCCAACGTCCTGACTTTC. This gives the protein CASSGGLQKWSSSGANVLTF.

This clone has just one count. The V call is TRBV6-6, the J call TRBJ1-1; the D is unclear. The CDR3 sequence is 15 residues long. V was pared by 1 base and J by 0 bases, with 9 bases between. CDR1 is MNHNY and CDR2 is SVGAGI in the germline V gene (reference sequence). The CDR3 coding sequence is TGTGCCAGCAGTTACTTTCCGTACATGAACACTGAAGCTTTCTTT. As protein: CASSYFPYMNTEAFF.

As to this clone: This sample also contains other DNA sequences that code for the same CDR3. The chain has TRBV7-9 and TRBJ2-3, with D unresolved. The CDR3 spans 12 residues. Looked up from germline, CDR1 is SEHNR and CDR2 is FQNEAQ (reference sequence). V was shortened by 5 bases and J by 4 bases, with 7 bases between the two germline ends. CDR3 nucleotides: TGTGCCAGCAGCGCCTCTTCAGATACGCAGTATTTT. Amino acid sequence: CASSASSDTQYF.

V gene TRBV5-1 combines with J gene TRBJ2-3, with TRBD2 identical over 12 bases. V gave up 3 bases and J gave up 5 bases; unmatched junction bases: 7. The CDR3 totals 16 residues. Per germline, CDR1 SGHRS and CDR2 YFSETQ. This CDR3 reads CASSSQTSGGKDTQYF. CDR3 sequence (DNA): TGCGCCAGCAGCTCTCAGACTAGCGGGGGAAAAGATACGCAGTATTTT.

A few counts support this clone. The rearrangement uses TRBV19 and TRBJ2-1; 14 bases agree with TRBD2. The CDR3 runs 16 residues. Germline CDR1 is LNHDA and CDR2 is SQIVND (reference sequence). Trimming at V came to 4 bases and at J to 9 bases, leaving 8 bases not matched to a gene. The CDR3 sequence: CASSTGLAGVSSEQFF. Here the CDR3 DNA reads TGTGCCAGTAGTACGGGACTAGCGGGAGTTAGTAGTGAGCAGTTCTTC.

V is TRBV5-6 and J is TRBJ2-7; 8 bases fit TRBD1. This CDR3 is 13 amino acids long. Trimming at V came to 2 bases and at J to 6 bases, leaving 4 bases not matched to a gene. Germline CDR1 and CDR2: SGHDT and YYEEEE. The CDR3 bases are TGTGCCAGCAGCTTCGGACAGGGTTCCGAGCAGTACTTC. Its translation is CASSFGQGSEQYF.

The chain links TRBV7-2 to TRBJ2-3; a weak D match, TRBD2 (6 bases). The CDR3 extends over 15 amino acids. Trimming cost V 2 bases and J 1 base, with 10 bases left between them. Germline V gene lookup returns CDR1 SGHTA and CDR2 FQGNSA. CDR3 residues: CASSLRGIGTDTQYF. The CDR3 DNA is TGTGCCAGCAGCTTACGGGGGATCGGCACAGATACGCAGTATTTT.

This rearrangement joins TRBV19 to TRBJ1-1; D is ambiguous. CDR1 LNHDA and CDR2 SQIVND come from the germline V gene (reference sequence). There are 15 residues in the CDR3. Trimming cost V 7 bases and J 2 bases, with 17 bases left between them. The CDR3 nucleotides read TGTGCCAGTATATCGATGAGGGAGGGAAACACTGAAGCTTTCTTT. Translated: CASISMREGNTEAFF.

V is TRBV6-5 and J is TRBJ1-1; TRBD1 aligns across 10 bases. The J segment lost 11 bases and the V segment lost 0 bases, leaving 3 bases of the junction unmatched. Per germline, CDR1 MNHEY and CDR2 SVGAGI. The CDR3 length is 13 residues. The CDR3 is CASSYSGGQGAFF. For the CDR3, the DNA is TGTGCCAGCAGTTACTCCGGGGGACAGGGGGCTTTCTTT.

The CDR3 DNA reads as TGTGCCAGCGATCCCCGAGTGAACACTGAAGCTTTCTTT. This sequence encodes CASDPRVNTEAFF. This chain links TRBV11-2 with TRBJ1-1; D unclear. The CDR3 loop spans 13 amino acids. V was shortened by 8 bases and J by 0 bases, with 10 bases between the two germline ends. Germline V gene data show CDR1 as SGHAT and CDR2 as FQNNGV.

The chain recombines TRBV27 with TRBJ1-1, with 7 bases matching TRBD1. The CDR3 runs to 16 residues. The J segment lost 1 base and the V segment lost 3 bases, leaving 8 bases of the junction unmatched. Germline-derived CDR1 and CDR2 are MNHEY and SMNVEV (reference sequence). DNA of the CDR3: TGTGCCAGCAGTTTTCCCCTGACAGGGACGAACACTGAAGCTTTCTTT. Its protein is CASSFPLTGTNTEAFF.

This sequence joins TRBV9 and TRBJ1-2; D not resolved. Germline CDR1 SGDLS, CDR2 YYNGEE. The germline V and J ends were trimmed by 4 bases and 4 bases, with 5 bases remaining between them. The CDR3 runs to 11 residues. The CDR3 DNA reads TGTGCCAGCAGCCAGTCCTATGGCTACACCTTC. As protein: CASSQSYGYTF.

V and J are TRBV21-1 and TRBJ1-1. TRBV21-1 is labeled a pseudogene. CDR3 length: 14 residues. The CDR3 region is CASSNLRRNTEAFF. CDR3 nucleotides: TGTGCCAGCAGCAACTTGAGGCGGAACACTGAAGCTTTCTTT.

This clone was recorded only once. The rearrangement joins TRBV7-6 to TRBJ2-2; 7 bases align to TRBD1. This CDR3 is 16 amino acids long. The germline V gene has CDR1 SGHVS and CDR2 FNYEAQ. Unmatched junction bases numbered 8, after V lost 5 bases and J lost 2 bases. The CDR3 loop is CASSLRQGLNTGELFF. The CDR3 DNA sequence: TGTGCCAGCAGCCTCCGACAGGGATTAAACACCGGGGAGCTGTTTTTT.

The J gene is TRBJ2-5, the V gene TRBV7-2; 10 bases line up with TRBD2. The CDR3 loop spans 17 amino acids. V was pared by 3 bases and J by 3 bases, with 10 bases of the junction left unmatched. CDR1 and CDR2 from the germline V gene are SGHTA and FQGNSA. The CDR3, as DNA: TGTGCCAGCAGCTTGGCTAGCGGACTAGCGGCAAAAGAGACCCAGTACTTC. Translated: CASSLASGLAAKETQYF. Supplemented by reference TRBV7-2 and TRBJ2-5, the full variable domain reads GAGVSQSPSNKVTEKGKDVELRCDPISGHTALYWYRQSLGQGLEFLIYFQGNSAPDKSGLPSDRFSAERTGGSVSTLTIQRTQQEDSAVYLCASSLASGLAAKETQYFGPGTRLLVL.

This clone was seen once. This chain connects TRBV28 to TRBJ1-5, with TRBD1 as a possible D gene (5 bases). Deletions cut 5 bases from V and 1 base from J, with 18 bases between. Germline V lookup: CDR1 MDHEN, CDR2 SYDVKM. The CDR3 is 17 residues long. Here the CDR3 reads CASSLPRRGVSNQPQHF. The CDR3, as DNA: TGTGCCAGCAGTCTCCCCCGACGAGGGGTGAGCAATCAGCCCCAGCATTTT.

The V gene is TRBV6-1, the J gene TRBJ2-3, with TRBD2 identical over 12 bases. The CDR3 is made up of 15 amino acids. Germline V gene data show CDR1 as MNHNS and CDR2 as SASEGT. Unmatched junction bases numbered 7, after V lost 6 bases and J lost 6 bases. CDR3 in DNA: TGTGCCAGCAGGCTAGCGGGAGGGTCTGTCGATACGCAGTATTTT. Translation gives CASRLAGGSVDTQYF.

The chain combines TRBV10-3 with TRBJ2-5, with TRBD2 identical over 7 bases. The CDR3 totals 14 residues. CDR1 is ENHRY and CDR2 is SYGVKD in the germline V gene. V gave up 4 bases and J gave up 5 bases; unmatched junction bases: 7. This chain's CDR3 is CAISGGKGGETQYF. The CDR3 nucleotides are TGTGCCATCAGTGGCGGCAAGGGAGGGGAGACCCAGTACTTC.

The V and J genes are TRBV10-3 and TRBJ2-7; D gene uncertain. V was cut by 0 bases and J by 6 bases, with 18 bases left in between. The CDR3 is 16 residues long. In germline, CDR1 is ENHRY, CDR2 SYGVKD. In nucleotides, the CDR3 is TGTGCCATCAGTGAGTCGCTTAGCCAGGTTCGTTCCGAGCAGTACTTC. This translates into CAISESLSQVRSEQYF.

The chain uses TRBV7-9 and TRBJ2-1, with D unresolved. Germline CDR1 and CDR2: SEHNR and FQNEAQ (reference sequence). Trimming shortened V by 3 bases and J by 5 bases, and 14 bases separated the two germline ends. The CDR3 totals 15 residues. In DNA, the CDR3 is TGTGCCAGCAGCTTGACGCGGTCTTGGGACAATGAGCAGTTCTTC. Translating it yields CASSLTRSWDNEQFF.

The chain carries TRBV28 and TRBJ1-6; 9 nucleotides agree with TRBD1. V gave up 4 bases and J gave up 7 bases; unmatched junction bases: 2. The CDR3 length is 14 residues. Germline CDR1 and CDR2: MDHEN and SYDVKM. The CDR3 sequence is CASSSGTGNSPLHF. The DNA for the CDR3 is TGTGCCAGCAGTTCCGGGACAGGGAATTCACCCCTCCACTTT. The variable domain in full, completed from reference TRBV28 and TRBJ1-6, reads DVKVTQSSRYLVKRTGEKVFLECVQDMDHENMFWYRQDPGLGLRLIYFSYDVKMKEKGDIPEGYSVSREKKERFSLILESASTNQTSMYLCASSSGTGNSPLHFGNGTRLTVT.

The chain has TRBV11-3 and TRBJ2-1, with D unclear. Trimming pared 0 bases from V and 4 bases from J, leaving 10 bases between. This CDR3 has 15 residues. In germline, CDR1 is SGHNT, CDR2 YENEEA. In DNA form, the CDR3 reads TGTGCCAGCAGCTTAGATCGAGGCTTTTACAATGAGCAGTTCTTC. Translated, it gives CASSLDRGFYNEQFF. The full variable domain, completed using reference TRBV11-3 and TRBJ2-1, is EAGVVQSPRYKIIEKKQPVAFWCNPISGHNTLYWYLQNLGQGPELLIRYENEEAVDDSQLPKDRFSAERLKGVDSTLKIQPAELGDSAVYLCASSLDRGFYNEQFFGPGTRLTVL.

Points on this clone: The same CDR3 can be traced to other DNA sequences in this sample. V gene TRBV5-4 combines with J gene TRBJ2-3, with TRBD2 matching over 13 bases. This CDR3 is 16 amino acids long. Per germline, CDR1 SGHNT and CDR2 YYREEE (reference sequence). V lost 4 bases, J lost 1 base, and 3 bases stayed unmatched. The CDR3 DNA sequence: TGTGCCAGCAGCCCAGGACTAGCGGGGGGCACAGATACGCAGTATTTT. Residues: CASSPGLAGGTDTQYF. The whole variable domain, remainder taken from reference TRBV5-4 and TRBJ2-3, is ETGVTQSPTHLIKTRGQQVTLRCSSQSGHNTVSWYQQALGQGPQFIFQYYREEENGRGNFPPRFSGLQFPNYSSELNVNALELDDSALYLCASSPGLAGGTDTQYFGPGTRLTVL.

V is TRBV25-1 and J is TRBJ2-3; D remains ambiguous. The V end lost 0 bases, the J end lost 2 bases, and 9 bases lay between the germline ends. This CDR3 comprises 15 residues. Germline V gives CDR1 MGHDK, CDR2 SYGVNS. CDR3 sequence reads: CASSEYVRNTDTQYF. The DNA for the CDR3 is TGTGCCAGCAGTGAATATGTCAGAAACACAGATACGCAGTATTTT.

A note on this clone: The same CDR3 can be traced to other DNA sequences in this sample. As DNA, the CDR3 is TGTGCCAGCAGCCTCGGGACTAGCGGGAGTTACGAGCAGTACTTC. Its protein product is CASSLGTSGSYEQYF. The chain uses TRBV7-6 and TRBJ2-7, with 14 bases aligning to TRBD2. Germline loops: CDR1 SGHVS, CDR2 FNYEAQ. This CDR3 is 15 amino acids long. V was clipped by 5 bases and J by 4 bases; unmatched bases: 4.

This chain connects TRBV9 to TRBJ2-1, with D tentatively TRBD1 (6 bases). With 4 bases removed from V and 0 bases from J, the gap between germline ends came to 14 bases. The CDR3 consists of 16 residues. Germline CDR1 SGDLS, CDR2 YYNGEE. The DNA of the CDR3 is TGTGCCAGCAGCATCCACAGGGAGAGCTCCTACAATGAGCAGTTCTTC. Its protein is CASSIHRESSYNEQFF.